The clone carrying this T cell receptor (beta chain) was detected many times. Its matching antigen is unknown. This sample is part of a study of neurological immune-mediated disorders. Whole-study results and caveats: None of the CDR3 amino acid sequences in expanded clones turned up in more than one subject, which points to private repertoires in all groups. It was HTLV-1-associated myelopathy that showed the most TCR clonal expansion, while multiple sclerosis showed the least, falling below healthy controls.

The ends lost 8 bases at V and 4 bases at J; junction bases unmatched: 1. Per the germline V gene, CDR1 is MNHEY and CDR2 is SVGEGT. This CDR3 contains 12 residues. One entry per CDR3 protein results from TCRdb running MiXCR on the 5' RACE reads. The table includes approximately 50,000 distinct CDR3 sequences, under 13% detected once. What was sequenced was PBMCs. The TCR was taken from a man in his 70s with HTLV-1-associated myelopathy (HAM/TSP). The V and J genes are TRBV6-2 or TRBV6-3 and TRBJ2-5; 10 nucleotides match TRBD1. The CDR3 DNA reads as TGTGCCAGCCGGGACAGGGGAGAGACCCAGTACTTC. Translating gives CASRDRGETQYF.